These 2 T cell receptor beta chains were all obtained from the same sample, sequenced in a study of identical twins' blood T cells (dated by TCRdb to the early 2010s). Receptor amplification or capture employed 5' RACE. Sequenced using an Illumina Genome Analyzer IIx. The public reads were quality trimmed at Q25 with fastp and then assembled into clones with MiXCR by TCRdb, keeping productive beta chains. Each CDR3 protein appears once, grouped with its most common genes and DNA. This sample has about 370,000 distinct CDR3 sequences in its table, and over 25% of those were observed once. The ten largest clones capture roughly 5.5% of the sample. Source material: PBMCs. These receptors were obtained from a woman between 18 and 55 years old in good health.

The sample holds many counts of this clonotype. This chain uses TRBV12-3 or TRBV12-4 with TRBJ2-1; 7 positions match TRBD2. V lost 4 bases, J lost 6 bases, and 9 bases stayed unmatched. The CDR3 totals 15 residues. The CDR3 is CASSSREVGPNEQFF. The CDR3 DNA follows: TGTGCCAGCAGTTCACGGGAGGTGGGGCCCAATGAGCAGTTCTTC.

This clonotype was recorded a few times. This chain uses TRBV3-1 with TRBJ1-2; D gene unclear. V lost 3 bases, J lost 1 base, and 6 bases lay in between. The CDR3 loop spans 13 amino acids. The germline CDR1 and CDR2 sequences are LGHDT and YNNKEL (reference sequence). CDR3 bases: TGTGCCAGCAGCCAGGAAGATAACTATGGCTACACCTTC. It encodes CASSQEDNYGYTF.